This T cell receptor beta chain was recovered during a study of T cell responses to AZD1222 COVID-19 vaccine. CDR3 length: 16 residues. The junction had 11 bases not matched to a gene; V was cut back by 6 bases and J by 9 bases. Germline V gives CDR1 SNHLY, CDR2 FYNNEI. The repertoire was sequenced with immunoSEQ multiplex PCR; TCRdb's copy has only in-frame clones and lacks some. The sample includes roughly 69,000 clones, 80% of them seen just once. Material: peripheral blood, obtained 28 days after the second AZD1222 dose. This rearrangement joins TRBV2 to TRBJ2-1, with 13 bases matching TRBD2. The clonotype was recovered from an adult who received the AZD1222 COVID-19 vaccine. For the CDR3, the DNA is TGTGCCAGCAGGGAATATAGACTAGCGGGGGGCGGTGAGCAGTTCTTC. Its translation: CASREYRLAGGGEQFF.